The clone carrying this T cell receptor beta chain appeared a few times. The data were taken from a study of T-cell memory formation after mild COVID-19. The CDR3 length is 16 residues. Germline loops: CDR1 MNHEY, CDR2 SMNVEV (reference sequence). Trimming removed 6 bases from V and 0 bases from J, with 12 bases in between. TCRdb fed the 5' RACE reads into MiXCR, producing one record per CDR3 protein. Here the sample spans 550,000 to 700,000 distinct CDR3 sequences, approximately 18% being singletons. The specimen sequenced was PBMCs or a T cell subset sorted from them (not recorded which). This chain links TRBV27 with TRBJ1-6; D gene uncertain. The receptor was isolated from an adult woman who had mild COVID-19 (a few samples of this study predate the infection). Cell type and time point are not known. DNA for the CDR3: TGTGCCAGCAGCCGTAGACTGAGCTCCTATAATTCACCCCTCCACTTT. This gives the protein CASSRRLSSYNSPLHF.